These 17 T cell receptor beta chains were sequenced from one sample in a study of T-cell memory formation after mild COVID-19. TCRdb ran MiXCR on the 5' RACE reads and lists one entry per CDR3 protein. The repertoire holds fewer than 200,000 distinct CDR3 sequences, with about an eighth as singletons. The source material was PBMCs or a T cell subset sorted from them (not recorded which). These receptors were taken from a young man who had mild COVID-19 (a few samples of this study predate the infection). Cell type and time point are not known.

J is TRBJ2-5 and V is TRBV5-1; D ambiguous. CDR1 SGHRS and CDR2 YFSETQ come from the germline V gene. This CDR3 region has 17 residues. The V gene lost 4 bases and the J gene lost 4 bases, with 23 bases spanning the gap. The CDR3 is CASSRGQDPFLGETQYF. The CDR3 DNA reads TGCGCCAGCAGCAGAGGCCAGGATCCCTTTCTTGGAGAGACCCAGTACTTC.

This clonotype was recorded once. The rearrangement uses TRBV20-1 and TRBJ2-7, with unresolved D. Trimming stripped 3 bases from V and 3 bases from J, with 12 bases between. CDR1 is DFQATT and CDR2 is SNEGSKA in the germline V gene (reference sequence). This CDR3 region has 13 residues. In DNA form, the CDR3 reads TGCAGTGCTAGGTCCTATTCGGGCTACGAGCAGTACTTC. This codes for CSARSYSGYEQYF.

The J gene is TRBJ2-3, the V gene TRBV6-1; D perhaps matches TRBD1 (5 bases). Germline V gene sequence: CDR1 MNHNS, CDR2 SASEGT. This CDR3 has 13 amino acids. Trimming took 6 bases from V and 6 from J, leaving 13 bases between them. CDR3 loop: CASRWGAGDTQYF. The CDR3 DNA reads TGTGCCAGCAGGTGGGGCGCTGGGGATACGCAGTATTTT.

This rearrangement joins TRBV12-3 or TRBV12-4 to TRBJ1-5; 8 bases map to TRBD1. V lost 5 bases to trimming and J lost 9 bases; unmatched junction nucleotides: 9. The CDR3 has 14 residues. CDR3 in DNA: TGTGCCAGCAGTCCCGGACAGGGCCCGGGGCCCCAGCATTTT. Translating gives CASSPGQGPGPQHF.

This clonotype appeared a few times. The CDR3 region is CASSPSGIRGEQYV. The CDR3 DNA follows: TGTGCCAGCTCACCCTCAGGGATTCGGGGCGAGCAGTACGTC. The chain couples TRBV18 to TRBJ2-7; D may be TRBD1 or TRBD2 (5 bases each). V shed 3 bases and J shed 6 bases, with 15 bases lying between them. This CDR3 has 14 residues. Germline V CDR1 and CDR2: KGHSH, LQKENI.

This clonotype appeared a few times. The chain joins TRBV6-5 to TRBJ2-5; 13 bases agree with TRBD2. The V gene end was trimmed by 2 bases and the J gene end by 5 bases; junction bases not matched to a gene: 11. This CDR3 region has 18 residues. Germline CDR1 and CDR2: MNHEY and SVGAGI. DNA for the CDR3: TGTGCCAGCAGTTACACTAGCGGGGGGGCAGGGCTAGGCGAGACCCAGTACTTC. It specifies CASSYTSGGAGLGETQYF.

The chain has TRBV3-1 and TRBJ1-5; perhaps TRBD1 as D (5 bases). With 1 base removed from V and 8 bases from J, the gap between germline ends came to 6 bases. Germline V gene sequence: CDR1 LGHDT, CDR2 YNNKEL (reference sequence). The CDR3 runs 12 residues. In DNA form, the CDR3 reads TGTGCCAGCAGCCAAGGGGGGGAGCCCCAGCATTTT. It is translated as CASSQGGEPQHF. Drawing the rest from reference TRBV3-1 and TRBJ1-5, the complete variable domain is DTAVSQTPKYLVTQMGNDKSIKCEQNLGHDTMYWYKQDSKKFLKIMFSYNNKELIINETVPNRFSPKSPDKAHLNLHINSLELGDSAVYFCASSQGGEPQHFGDGTRLSIL.

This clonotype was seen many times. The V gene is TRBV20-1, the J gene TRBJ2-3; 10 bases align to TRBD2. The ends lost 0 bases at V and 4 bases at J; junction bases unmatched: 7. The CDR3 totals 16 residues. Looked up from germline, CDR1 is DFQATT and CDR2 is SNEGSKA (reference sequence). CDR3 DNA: TGCAGTGCTAGAGATCTCATAGCGGGGGGCGCAGATACGCAGTATTTT. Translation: CSARDLIAGGADTQYF.

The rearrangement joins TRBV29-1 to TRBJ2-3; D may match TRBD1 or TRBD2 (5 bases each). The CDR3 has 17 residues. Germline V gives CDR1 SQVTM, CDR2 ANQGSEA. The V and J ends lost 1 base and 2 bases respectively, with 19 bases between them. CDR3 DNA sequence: TGCAGCGTTGAAGTCTGGGACGTACACACGTCCACAGATACGCAGTATTTT. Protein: CSVEVWDVHTSTDTQYF.

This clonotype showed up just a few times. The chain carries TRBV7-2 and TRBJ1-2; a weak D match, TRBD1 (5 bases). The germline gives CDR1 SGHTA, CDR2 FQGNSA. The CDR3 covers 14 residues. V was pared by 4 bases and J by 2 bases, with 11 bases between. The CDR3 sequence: CASSSSGGNYGYTF. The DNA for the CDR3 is TGTGCCAGCAGCTCGAGTGGGGGGAACTATGGCTACACCTTC.

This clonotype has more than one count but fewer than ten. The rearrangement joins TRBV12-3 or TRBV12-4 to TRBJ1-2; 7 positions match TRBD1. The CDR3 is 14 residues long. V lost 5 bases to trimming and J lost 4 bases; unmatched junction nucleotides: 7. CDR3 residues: CASSPQQGSYGYTF. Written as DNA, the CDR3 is TGTGCCAGCAGTCCGCAACAGGGGAGCTATGGCTACACCTTC.

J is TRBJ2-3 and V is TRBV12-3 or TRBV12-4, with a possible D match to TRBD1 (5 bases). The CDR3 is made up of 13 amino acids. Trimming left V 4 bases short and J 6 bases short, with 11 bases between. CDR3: CASSWTYSDTQYF. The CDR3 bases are TGTGCCAGCAGTTGGACATATTCGGATACGCAGTATTTT.

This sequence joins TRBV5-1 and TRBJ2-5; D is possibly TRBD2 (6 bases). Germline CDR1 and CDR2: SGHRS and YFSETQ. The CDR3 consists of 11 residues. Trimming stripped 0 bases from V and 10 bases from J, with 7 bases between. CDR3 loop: CASSLAGDQYF. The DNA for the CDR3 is TGCGCCAGCAGCTTGGCGGGAGACCAGTACTTC.

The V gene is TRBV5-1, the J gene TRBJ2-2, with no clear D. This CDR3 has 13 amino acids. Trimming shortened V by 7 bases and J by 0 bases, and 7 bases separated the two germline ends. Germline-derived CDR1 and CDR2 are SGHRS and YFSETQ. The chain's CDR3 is CASAQANTGELFF. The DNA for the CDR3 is TGCGCCAGCGCTCAGGCGAACACCGGGGAGCTGTTTTTT.

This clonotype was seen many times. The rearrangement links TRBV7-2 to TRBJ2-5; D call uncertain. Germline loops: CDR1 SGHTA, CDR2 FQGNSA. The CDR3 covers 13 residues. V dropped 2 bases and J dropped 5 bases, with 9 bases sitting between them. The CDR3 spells CASSLTREETQYF. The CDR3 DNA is TGTGCCAGCAGCTTAACACGCGAGGAGACCCAGTACTTC.

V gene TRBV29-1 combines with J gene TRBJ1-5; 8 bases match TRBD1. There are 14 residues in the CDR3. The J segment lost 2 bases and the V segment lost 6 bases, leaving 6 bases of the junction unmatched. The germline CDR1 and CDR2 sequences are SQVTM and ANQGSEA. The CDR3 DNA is TGCAGCGTGCAACAGGGGGGCCGCAATCAGCCCCAGCATTTT. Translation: CSVQQGGRNQPQHF. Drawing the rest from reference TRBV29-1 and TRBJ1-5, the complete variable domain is SAVISQKPSRDICQRGTSLTIQCQVDSQVTMMFWYRQQPGQSLTLIATANQGSEATYESGFVIDKFPISRPNLTFSTLTVSNMSPEDSSIYLCSVQQGGRNQPQHFGDGTRLSIL.

The CDR3 loop is CSVVHTPGKLFF. CDR3 nucleotides: TGCAGCGTGGTACATACCCCGGGAAAACTGTTTTTT. This chain links TRBV29-1 with TRBJ1-4; D is undetermined. The CDR3 length is 12 residues. The V and J ends lost 6 bases and 10 bases respectively, with 15 bases between them. Germline assignment: CDR1 SQVTM and CDR2 ANQGSEA. Using reference TRBV29-1 and TRBJ1-4 for the parts outside the CDR3, the full variable domain is SAVISQKPSRDICQRGTSLTIQCQVDSQVTMMFWYRQQPGQSLTLIATANQGSEATYESGFVIDKFPISRPNLTFSTLTVSNMSPEDSSIYLCSVVHTPGKLFFGSGTQLSVL.